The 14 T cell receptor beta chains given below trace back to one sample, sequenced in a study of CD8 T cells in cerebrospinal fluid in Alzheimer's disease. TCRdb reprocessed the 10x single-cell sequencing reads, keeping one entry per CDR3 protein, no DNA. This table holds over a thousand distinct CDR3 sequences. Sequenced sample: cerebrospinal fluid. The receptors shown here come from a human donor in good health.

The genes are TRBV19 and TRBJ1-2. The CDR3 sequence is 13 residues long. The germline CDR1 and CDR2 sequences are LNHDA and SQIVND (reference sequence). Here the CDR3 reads CASSAASFAGYTF.

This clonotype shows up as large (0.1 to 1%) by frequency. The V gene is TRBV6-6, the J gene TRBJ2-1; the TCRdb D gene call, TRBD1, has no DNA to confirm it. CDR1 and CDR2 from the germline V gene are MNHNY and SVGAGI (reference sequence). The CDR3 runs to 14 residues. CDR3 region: CASSLGQGYNEQFF.

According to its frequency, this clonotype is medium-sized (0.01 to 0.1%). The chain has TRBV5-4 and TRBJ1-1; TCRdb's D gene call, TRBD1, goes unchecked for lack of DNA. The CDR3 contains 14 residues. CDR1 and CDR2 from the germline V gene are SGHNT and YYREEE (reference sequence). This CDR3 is CASSLKGANTEAFF.

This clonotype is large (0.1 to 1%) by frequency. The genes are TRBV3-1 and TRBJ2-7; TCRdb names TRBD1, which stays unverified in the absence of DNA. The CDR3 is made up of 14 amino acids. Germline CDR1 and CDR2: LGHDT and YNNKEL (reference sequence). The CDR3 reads CASSQPDRIYEQYF.

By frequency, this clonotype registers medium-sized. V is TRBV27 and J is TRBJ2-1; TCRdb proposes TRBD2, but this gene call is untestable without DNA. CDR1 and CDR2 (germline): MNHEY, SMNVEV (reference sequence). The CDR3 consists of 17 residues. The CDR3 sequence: CASSLTSGTLYYNEQFF.

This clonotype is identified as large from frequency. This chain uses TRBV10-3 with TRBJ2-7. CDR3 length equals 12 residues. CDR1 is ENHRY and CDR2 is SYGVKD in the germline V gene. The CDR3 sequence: CAISESAYEQYF.

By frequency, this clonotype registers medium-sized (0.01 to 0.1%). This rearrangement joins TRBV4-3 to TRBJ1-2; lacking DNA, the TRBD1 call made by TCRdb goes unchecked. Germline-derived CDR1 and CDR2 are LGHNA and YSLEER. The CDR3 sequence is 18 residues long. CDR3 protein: CASSQDRRRTGNFYGYTF.

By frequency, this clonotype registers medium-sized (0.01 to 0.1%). The CDR3 region is CSARDKTRGGVTQYF. The chain uses TRBV20-1 and TRBJ2-5; TCRdb outputs TRBD2, but without DNA this stays unchecked. This CDR3 spans 15 amino acids. Per germline, CDR1 DFQATT and CDR2 SNEGSKA (reference sequence).

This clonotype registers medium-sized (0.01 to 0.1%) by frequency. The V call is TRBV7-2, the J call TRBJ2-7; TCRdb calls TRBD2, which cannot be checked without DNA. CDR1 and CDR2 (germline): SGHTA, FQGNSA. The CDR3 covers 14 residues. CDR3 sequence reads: CASSLVGRDYEQYF.

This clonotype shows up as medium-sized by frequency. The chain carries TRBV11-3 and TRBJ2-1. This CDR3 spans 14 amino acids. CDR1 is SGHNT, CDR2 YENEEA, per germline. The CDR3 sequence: CASSLDDGVNEQFF.

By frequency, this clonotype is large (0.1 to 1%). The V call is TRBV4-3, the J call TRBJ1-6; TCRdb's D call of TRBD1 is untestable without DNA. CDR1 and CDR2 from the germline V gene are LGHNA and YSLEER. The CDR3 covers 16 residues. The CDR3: CASSQVAGQLNSPLHF.

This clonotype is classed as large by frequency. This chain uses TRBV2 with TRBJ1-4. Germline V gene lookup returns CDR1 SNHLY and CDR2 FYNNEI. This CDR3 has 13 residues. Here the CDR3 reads CASMWDGNEKLFF.

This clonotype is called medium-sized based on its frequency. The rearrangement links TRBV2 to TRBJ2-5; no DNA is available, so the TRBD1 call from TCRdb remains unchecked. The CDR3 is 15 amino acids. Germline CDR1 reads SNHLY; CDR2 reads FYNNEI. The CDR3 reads CASRAQGAIEETQYF.

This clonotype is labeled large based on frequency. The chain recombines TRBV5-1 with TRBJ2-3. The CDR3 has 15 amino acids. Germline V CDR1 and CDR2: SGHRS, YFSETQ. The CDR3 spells CASSPRVGSTDTQYF.